Reported below is one TCR beta chain. What it binds is unknown. This entry belongs to a study of T cell responses to AZD1222 COVID-19 vaccine. CDR1 SGHVS and CDR2 FNYEAQ come from the germline V gene. This CDR3 has 16 residues. Trimming removed 5 bases from V and 2 bases from J, with 19 bases in between. Whole-study findings and limits: Spike-specific TCR breadth and depth went up after people got two AZD1222 doses. There were vaccine-associated CD4 TCRs across spike, dominant at 160-218 and 743-854. White British donors predominated, females outnumbered males, and clonal diversity was possibly underestimated.

Clones were read by immunoSEQ multiplex PCR, and TCRdb kept only the in-frame ones, dropping some. In the table there are approximately 150,000 clones, 85% to 90% of which are singletons. Sequencing used peripheral blood, obtained on day 0 of AZD1222 vaccination. This clonotype was obtained from an adult in good health. This rearrangement joins TRBV7-6 to TRBJ2-7; D is perhaps TRBD2 (6 bases). This CDR3 reads CASSTGAGRAPYEQYF. CDR3 nucleotide sequence: TGTGCCAGCAGCACCGGGGCGGGGCGGGCGCCCTACGAGCAGTACTTC.